Here is one TCR beta chain with its context. Its binding antigen is unknown. Base qualities are not provided; no much larger clone lies one nucleotide away. The immunoSEQ Assay, a bias-controlled multiplex PCR, was used to amplify TCRbeta CDR3 regions from genomic DNA. On the authors' methods: The number of nucleated cells in each sample was estimated by amplification of reference gene primers within the assay. To quantify the absolute abundance of each unique TCRbeta CDR3 rearrangement, sequence reads were collapsed and filtered. For each sample, productive Simpson clonality was calculated by taking the square root of Simpson's diversity index across productive rearrangements. Imported from immuneACCESS, the table was reduced by TCRdb to in-frame sequences with V and J called. These copies leave out some clones; in studies compared against another copy, an unresolved V gene accounts for under half, and the cause of the remainder is not known. The V and J calls and clone size were taken over from that table, and D and trimming were inferred from the DNA. Recorded for this sample are roughly 250,000 clones; approximately 91% of them occurred a single time. The ten largest clones capture 0.65% to 0.95% of the sample.

The collaborating institutions used their own protocols to collect whole blood in K2EDTA tubes. For TCRbeta analysis, collaborators shipped samples as frozen whole blood, isolated PBMCs, or DNA extracted from either of those sample types. In the germline V gene, CDR1 corresponds to SGDLS and CDR2 to YYNGEE. The germline ends are 22 bases apart after V is trimmed by 0 bases and J by 2 bases. Including the terminal cysteine and phenylalanine, the CDR3 comprises 19 residues. Only the CDR3 DNA is retained, 57 bases long and in frame from the first base. The data originate from a study of blood T cell repertoires in COVID-19 (dated by TCRdb to between 2020 and 2021). Regarding the research as a whole: Samples covering the acute and convalescent phases of COVID-19 were provided by collaborators in the United States, Italy and Spain. The material from the prospective study consisted of cDNA or gDNA derived from T cells, B-cell-depleted T cells, or PBMCs. Deeply sampled blood TCRbeta repertoires from subjects exposed to, actively infected with, or recovered from COVID-19 were included in the dataset. The repertoires were released in a freely available public database intended as a resource for research on the immune response to SARS-CoV-2. The samples were drawn from the first 160 participants of the ongoing ImmuneRACE study and from 1,254 subjects provided by 6 global collaborators. Sample metadata almost always included a de-identified subject ID, COVID-19 status, age in years and sex. HLA class I and class II types, where available, came from metadata supplied by the sample provider rather than from assay-based typing. The research as a whole found: The amount of clinical and demographic metadata varied by source and participant and was provided uncurated.

The chain is made from TRBV9 and TRBJ2-3; the D gene is perhaps TRBD1, from 8 matching bases. The receptor was isolated from a woman aged 25 to 39 with acute or convalescent COVID-19. The source material was peripheral blood. The CDR3 region has the sequence CASSVGQGARAGHTDTQYF. The base sequence is TGTGCCAGCAGCGTAGGGCAGGGGGCAAGAGCGGGACACACAGATACGCAGTATTTT.